One T cell receptor (beta chain) is described in this entry. Its antigen is as yet unknown. About 0.5 to 1 ug RNA was reverse transcribed with random hexamers. The TCR beta CDR3 was amplified by immunoSEQ multiplex PCR across 54 Vbeta, 13 Jbeta. MiXCR, applied by TCRdb to the immunoSEQ multiplex PCR reads, yields one record per CDR3 protein. The profile shows around 170,000 distinct CDR3 sequences, more than 90% of them singletons. This sample was included in a study of CD8 T cells in Susac syndrome. Study-level findings and limits: Clonal expansion was not seen in any Susac syndrome CD4+ T cell repertoire.

Sequencing of TCR beta was undertaken in CD8+ and CD4+ T cells derived from blood. Negative isolation was applied to CD8+ and CD4+ T cells, and FACS enrichment was applied to TEMRA cells. The CDR3 covers 14 residues. Germline lookup yields CDR1 SGHAT and CDR2 FQNNGV. V was shortened by 2 bases and J by 10 bases, with 12 bases between the two germline ends. The chain combines TRBV11-2 with TRBJ1-6, with D tentatively TRBD1 (5 bases). The material sequenced was CD4+ T cells from PBMCs. The TCR sequence derives from a human donor with Susac syndrome. CDR3 coding DNA: TGTGCCAGCAGCTTAAGGCAGGGTGGCTCACCCCTCCACTTT. Protein sequence: CASSLRQGGSPLHF.